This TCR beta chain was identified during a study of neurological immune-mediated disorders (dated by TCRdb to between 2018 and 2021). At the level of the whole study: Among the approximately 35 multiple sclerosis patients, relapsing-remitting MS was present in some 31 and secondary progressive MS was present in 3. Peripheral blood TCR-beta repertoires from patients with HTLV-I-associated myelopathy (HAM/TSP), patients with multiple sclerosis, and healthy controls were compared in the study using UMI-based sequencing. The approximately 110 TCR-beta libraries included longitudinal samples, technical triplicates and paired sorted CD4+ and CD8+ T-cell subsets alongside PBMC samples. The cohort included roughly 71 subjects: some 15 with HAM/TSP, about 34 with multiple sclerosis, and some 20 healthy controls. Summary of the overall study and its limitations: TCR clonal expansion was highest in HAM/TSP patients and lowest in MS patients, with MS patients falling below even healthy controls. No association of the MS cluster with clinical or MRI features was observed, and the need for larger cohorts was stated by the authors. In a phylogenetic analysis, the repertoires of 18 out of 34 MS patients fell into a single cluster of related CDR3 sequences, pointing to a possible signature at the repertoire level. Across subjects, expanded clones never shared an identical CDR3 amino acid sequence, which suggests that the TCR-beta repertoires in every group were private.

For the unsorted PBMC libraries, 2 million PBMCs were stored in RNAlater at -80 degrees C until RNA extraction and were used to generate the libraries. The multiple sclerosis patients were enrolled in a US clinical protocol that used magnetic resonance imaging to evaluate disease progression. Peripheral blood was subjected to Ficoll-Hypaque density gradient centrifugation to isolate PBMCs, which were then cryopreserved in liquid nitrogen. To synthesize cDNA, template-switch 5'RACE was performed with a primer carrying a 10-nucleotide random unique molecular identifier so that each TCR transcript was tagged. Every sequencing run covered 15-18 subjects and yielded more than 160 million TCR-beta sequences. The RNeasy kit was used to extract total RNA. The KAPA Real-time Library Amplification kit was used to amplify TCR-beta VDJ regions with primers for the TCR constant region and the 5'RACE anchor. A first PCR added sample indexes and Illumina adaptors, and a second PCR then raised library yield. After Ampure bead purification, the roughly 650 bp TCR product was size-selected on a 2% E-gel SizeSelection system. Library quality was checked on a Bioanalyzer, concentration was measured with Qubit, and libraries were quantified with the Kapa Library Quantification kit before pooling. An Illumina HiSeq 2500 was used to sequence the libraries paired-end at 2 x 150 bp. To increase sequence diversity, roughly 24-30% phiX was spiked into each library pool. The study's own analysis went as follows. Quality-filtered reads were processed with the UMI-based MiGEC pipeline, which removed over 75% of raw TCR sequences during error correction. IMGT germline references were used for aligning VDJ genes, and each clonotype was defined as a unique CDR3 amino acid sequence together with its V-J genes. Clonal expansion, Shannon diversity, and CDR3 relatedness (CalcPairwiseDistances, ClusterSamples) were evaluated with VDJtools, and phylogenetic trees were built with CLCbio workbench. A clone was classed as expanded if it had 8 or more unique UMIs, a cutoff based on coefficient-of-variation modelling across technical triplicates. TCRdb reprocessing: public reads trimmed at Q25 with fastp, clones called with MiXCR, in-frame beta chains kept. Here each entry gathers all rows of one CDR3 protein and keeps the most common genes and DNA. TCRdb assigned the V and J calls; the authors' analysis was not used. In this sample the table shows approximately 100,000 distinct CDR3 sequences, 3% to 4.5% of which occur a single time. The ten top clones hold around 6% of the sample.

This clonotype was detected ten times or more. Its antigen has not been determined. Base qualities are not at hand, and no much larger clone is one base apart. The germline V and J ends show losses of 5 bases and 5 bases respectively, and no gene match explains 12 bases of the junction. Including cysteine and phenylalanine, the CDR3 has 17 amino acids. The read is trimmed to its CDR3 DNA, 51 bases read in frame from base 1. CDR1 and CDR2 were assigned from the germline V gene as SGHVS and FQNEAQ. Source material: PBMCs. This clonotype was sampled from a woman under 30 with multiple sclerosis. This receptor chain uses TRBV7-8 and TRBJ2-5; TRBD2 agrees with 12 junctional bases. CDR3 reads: CASSRRLAGVASETQYF. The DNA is TGTGCCAGCAGCCGCCGACTAGCGGGAGTAGCTAGTGAGACCCAGTACTTC. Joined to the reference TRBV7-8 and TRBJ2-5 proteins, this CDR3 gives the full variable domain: GAGVSQSPRYKVAKRGQDVALRCDPISGHVSLFWYQQALGQGPEFLTYFQNEAQLDKSGLPSDRFFAERPEGSVSTLKIQRTQQEDSAVYLCASSRRLAGVASETQYFGPGTRLLVL.